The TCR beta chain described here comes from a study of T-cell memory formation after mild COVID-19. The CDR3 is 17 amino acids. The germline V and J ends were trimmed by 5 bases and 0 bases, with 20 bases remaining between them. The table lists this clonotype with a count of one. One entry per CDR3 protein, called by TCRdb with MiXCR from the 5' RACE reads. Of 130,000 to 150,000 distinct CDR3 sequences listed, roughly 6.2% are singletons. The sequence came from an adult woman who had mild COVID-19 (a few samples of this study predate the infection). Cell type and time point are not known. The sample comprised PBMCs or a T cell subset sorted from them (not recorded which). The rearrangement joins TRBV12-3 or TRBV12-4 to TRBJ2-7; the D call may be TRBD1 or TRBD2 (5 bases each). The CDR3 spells CASSVPLPGTVSYEQYF. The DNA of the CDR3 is TGTGCCAGCAGTGTACCCCTCCCCGGGACGGTCTCCTACGAGCAGTACTTC.